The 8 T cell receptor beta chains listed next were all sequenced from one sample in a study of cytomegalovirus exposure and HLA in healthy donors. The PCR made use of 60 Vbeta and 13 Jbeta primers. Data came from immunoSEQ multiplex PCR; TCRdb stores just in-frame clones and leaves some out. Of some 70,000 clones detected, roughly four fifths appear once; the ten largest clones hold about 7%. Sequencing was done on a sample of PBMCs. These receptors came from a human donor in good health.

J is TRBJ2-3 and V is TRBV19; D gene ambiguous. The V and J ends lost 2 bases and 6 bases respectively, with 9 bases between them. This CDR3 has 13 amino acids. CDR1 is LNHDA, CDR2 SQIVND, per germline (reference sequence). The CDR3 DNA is TGTGCCAGTAGTATAATATTAGCTGATACGCAGTATTTT. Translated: CASSIILADTQYF.

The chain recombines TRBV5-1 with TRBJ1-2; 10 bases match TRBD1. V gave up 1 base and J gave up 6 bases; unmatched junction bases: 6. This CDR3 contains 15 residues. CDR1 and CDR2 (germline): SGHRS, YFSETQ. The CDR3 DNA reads TGCGCCAGCAGCTTGTCAGGACAGGGGGTTGATGGCTACACCTTC. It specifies CASSLSGQGVDGYTF.

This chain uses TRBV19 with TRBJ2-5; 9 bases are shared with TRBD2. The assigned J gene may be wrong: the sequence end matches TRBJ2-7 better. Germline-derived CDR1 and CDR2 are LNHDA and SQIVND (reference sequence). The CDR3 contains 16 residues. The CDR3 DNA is TGTGCCAGTAGTGCGCCCGGAGCGGGGGGAACCTACGAGCAGTACTTC. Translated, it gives CASSAPGAGGTYEQYF.

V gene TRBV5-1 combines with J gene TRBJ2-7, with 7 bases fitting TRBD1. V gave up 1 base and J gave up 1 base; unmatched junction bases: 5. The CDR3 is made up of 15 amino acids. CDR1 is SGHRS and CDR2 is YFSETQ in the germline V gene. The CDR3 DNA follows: TGCGCCAGCAGCTTGAGTGCGACAGGGTCCTACGAGCAGTACTTC. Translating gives CASSLSATGSYEQYF.

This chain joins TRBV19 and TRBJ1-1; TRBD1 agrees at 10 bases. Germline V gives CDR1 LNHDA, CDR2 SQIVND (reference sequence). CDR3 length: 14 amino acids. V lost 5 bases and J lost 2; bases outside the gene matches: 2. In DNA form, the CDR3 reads TGTGCCAGTAGTGGGGACAGGGGTAACACTGAAGCTTTCTTT. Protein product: CASSGDRGNTEAFF.

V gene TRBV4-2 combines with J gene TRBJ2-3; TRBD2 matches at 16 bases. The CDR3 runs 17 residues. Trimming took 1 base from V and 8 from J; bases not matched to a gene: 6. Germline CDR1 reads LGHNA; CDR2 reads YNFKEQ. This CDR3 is CASSQVGTSGGVSTQYF. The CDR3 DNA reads TGTGCCAGCAGCCAAGTAGGGACTAGCGGGGGGGTTAGTACGCAGTATTTT.

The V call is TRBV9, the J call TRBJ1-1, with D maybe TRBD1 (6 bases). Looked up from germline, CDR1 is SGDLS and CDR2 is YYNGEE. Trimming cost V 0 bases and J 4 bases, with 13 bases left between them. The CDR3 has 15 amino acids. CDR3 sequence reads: CASSVATGSVTEAFF. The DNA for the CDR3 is TGTGCCAGCAGCGTAGCCACAGGGTCTGTCACTGAAGCTTTCTTT.

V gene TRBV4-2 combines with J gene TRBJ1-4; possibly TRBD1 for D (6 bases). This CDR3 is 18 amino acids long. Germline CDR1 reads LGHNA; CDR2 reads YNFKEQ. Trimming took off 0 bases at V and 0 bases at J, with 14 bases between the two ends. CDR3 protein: CASSQDGQGITTNEKLFF. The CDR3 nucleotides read TGTGCCAGCAGCCAAGATGGGCAGGGGATCACAACTAATGAAAAACTGTTTTTT.